The entry below describes one T cell receptor beta chain. Other DNA sequences within the sample encode an identical CDR3. This CDR3 spans 13 amino acids. Germline V gene sequence: CDR1 MNHEY, CDR2 SMNVEV (reference sequence). Trimming pared 3 bases from V and 6 bases from J, leaving 11 bases between. The repertoire was sequenced with immunoSEQ multiplex PCR; TCRdb's copy has only in-frame clones and lacks some. The repertoire has about 210,000 clones, about four fifths of them found once; the top ten carry roughly 7.6%. The data were obtained in a study of blood T cell repertoires in COVID-19. Study at large: The cDNA or gDNA used as material had been derived from T cells, B-cell-depleted T cells, or PBMCs.

The V gene is TRBV27, the J gene TRBJ1-1; D remains unclear. Input material: peripheral blood. The source is a woman between 50 and 59 years old with acute or convalescent COVID-19. CDR3 bases: TGTGCCAGCAGTTTTGGTGTATCGGCTGAAGCTTTCTTT. Translation gives CASSFGVSAEAFF.